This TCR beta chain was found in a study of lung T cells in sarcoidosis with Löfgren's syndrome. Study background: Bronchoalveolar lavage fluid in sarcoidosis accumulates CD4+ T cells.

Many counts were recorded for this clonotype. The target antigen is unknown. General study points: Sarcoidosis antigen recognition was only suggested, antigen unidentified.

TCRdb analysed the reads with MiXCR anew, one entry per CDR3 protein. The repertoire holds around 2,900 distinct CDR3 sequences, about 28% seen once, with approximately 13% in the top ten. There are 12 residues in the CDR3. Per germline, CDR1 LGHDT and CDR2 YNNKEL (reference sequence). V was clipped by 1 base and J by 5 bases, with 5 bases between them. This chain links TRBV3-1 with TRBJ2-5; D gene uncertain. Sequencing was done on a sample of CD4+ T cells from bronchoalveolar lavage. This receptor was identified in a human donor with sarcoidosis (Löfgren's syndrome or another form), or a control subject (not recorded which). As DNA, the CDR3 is TGTGCCAGCAGCCAAGTGGGCGAGACCCAGTACTTC. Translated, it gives CASSQVGETQYF.